This T cell receptor (beta chain) was sequenced during a study of cytomegalovirus exposure and HLA in healthy donors. Sequencing used immunoSEQ multiplex PCR; TCRdb keeps in-frame clones, though not all of them. The sample lists 120,000 or so clones, 70% to 90% occurring once. A remark on this clone: What it recognizes is unknown.

Among the 100 to 150 subjects of the validation cohort, separate from the roughly 650-subject first cohort, were the donors. Germline CDR1 and CDR2: SNHLY and FYNNEI. The CDR3 runs 14 residues. The trim removed 6 bases at V and 8 bases at J, leaving 6 bases unmatched. Whole-study findings and limits: The finding came from a later analysis; first-cohort TCR clusters tended to co-occur in the approximately 120 validation repertoires. The authors enumerated 150 to 200 TCR beta chains as linked to cytomegalovirus.

Sequencing was carried out using PBMCs. This TCR came from a woman younger than 45 in good health and CMV-seropositive. The rearrangement joins TRBV2 to TRBJ1-4; 10 bases align to TRBD1. As DNA, the CDR3 is TGTGCCAGCAGGCGACAGGGGGCGGGAGAAAAACTGTTTTTT. Encoded protein: CASRRQGAGEKLFF.